The clone carrying this T cell receptor (beta chain) was recorded at least ten times. Germline V gene data show CDR1 as MNHNS and CDR2 as SASEGT. V was cut by 7 bases and J by 1 base, with 13 bases left in between. The CDR3 covers 14 residues. Preparing the TCRbeta library involved the use of unique molecular identifiers. One entry per CDR3 protein results from TCRdb running MiXCR on the PCR reads. This sample has about 360,000 distinct CDR3 sequences, with about an eighth found just once. This sample stems from a study of T-cell reconstitution after alpha-beta-depleted transplantation in children. The V call is TRBV6-1, the J call TRBJ2-5; D uncertain. The receptor was derived from a human donor who donated a stem cell graft to a child with Fanconi anemia. Sequencing used PBMCs, obtained from the stem cell graft. CDR3 DNA: TGTGCCAGCATTCAGACGGTCGGCCAAGAGACCCAGTACTTC. Translated: CASIQTVGQETQYF.